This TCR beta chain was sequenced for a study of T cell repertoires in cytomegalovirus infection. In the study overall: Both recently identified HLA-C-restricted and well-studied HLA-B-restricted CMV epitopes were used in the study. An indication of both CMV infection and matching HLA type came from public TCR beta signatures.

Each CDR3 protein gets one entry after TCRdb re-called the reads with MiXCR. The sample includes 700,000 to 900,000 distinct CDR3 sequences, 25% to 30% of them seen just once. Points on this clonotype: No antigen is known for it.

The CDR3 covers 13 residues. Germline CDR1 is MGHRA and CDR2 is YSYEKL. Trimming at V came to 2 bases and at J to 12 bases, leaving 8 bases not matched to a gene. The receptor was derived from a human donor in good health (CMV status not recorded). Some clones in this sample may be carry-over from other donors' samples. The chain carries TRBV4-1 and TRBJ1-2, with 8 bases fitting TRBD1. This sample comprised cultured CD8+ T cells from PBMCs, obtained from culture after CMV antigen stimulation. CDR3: CASSQRDRPPHTF. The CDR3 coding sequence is TGCGCCAGCAGCCAAAGGGACAGGCCCCCTCACACCTTC.